The 13 T cell receptor beta chains reported below all come from one sample, sequenced in a study of T cell repertoires in cytomegalovirus infection. MiXCR was run by TCRdb on the reads, yielding one entry per CDR3 protein. The top ten hold around 6% of the sample, which has about 240,000 distinct CDR3 sequences, roughly 6.5% seen once. The sequenced sample was PBMCs. The receptors were sampled from a human donor in good health (CMV status not recorded). Some clones in this sample may be carry-over from other donors' samples.

This clonotype was counted many times. V usage is TRBV7-2 and J usage is TRBJ2-1; D not certain. This CDR3 has 14 residues. The germline CDR1 and CDR2 sequences are SGHTA and FQGNSA. V lost 1 base, J lost 7 bases, and 11 bases lay in between. CDR3 protein: CASSLGNSWNEQFF. CDR3 DNA: TGTGCCAGCAGCTTAGGTAATAGCTGGAATGAGCAGTTCTTC.

This clonotype has at least ten counts. The CDR3 region has the DNA TGCAGTGCTAGTGCTAGCGGGGCCACAGATACGCAGTATTTT. As protein: CSASASGATDTQYF. The chain joins TRBV20-1 to TRBJ2-3; 9 bases map to TRBD2. Trimming at V came to 3 bases and at J to 2 bases, leaving 3 bases not matched to a gene. In germline, CDR1 is DFQATT, CDR2 SNEGSKA (reference sequence). The CDR3 is made up of 14 amino acids.

In this sample, this clonotype turned up many times. V and J are TRBV11-2 and TRBJ2-7; D may be TRBD1 (6 bases). V lost 4 bases and J 3 bases, leaving 10 bases between the germline ends. CDR3 length: 13 amino acids. Germline lookup yields CDR1 SGHAT and CDR2 FQNNGV. In DNA, the CDR3 is TGTGCCAGCAGCTCAACAGGGAACTACGAGCAGTACTTC. Its protein product is CASSSTGNYEQYF.

This clonotype was observed a few times. The V and J genes are TRBV3-1 and TRBJ1-3; D possibly corresponds to TRBD1 (6 bases). Germline loops: CDR1 LGHDT, CDR2 YNNKEL (reference sequence). This CDR3 has 17 amino acids. V was pared by 4 bases and J by 4 bases, with 20 bases between. CDR3: CASSPRTPTGSGNTIYF. The CDR3 bases are TGTGCCAGCAGCCCCAGGACCCCGACAGGTTCGGGAAACACCATATATTTT.

This clonotype has ten or more counts. The chain uses TRBV20-1 and TRBJ2-1; TRBD2 matches 9 bases. V shed 5 bases and J 3 bases; nucleotides not matched to a gene: 5. CDR3 length: 14 residues. Germline V gene lookup returns CDR1 DFQATT and CDR2 SNEGSKA (reference sequence). In nucleotides, the CDR3 is TGCAGTGCTGGTAGCGGGGGAGTCTACAATGAGCAGTTCTTC. It specifies CSAGSGGVYNEQFF.

The rearrangement uses TRBV29-1 and TRBJ1-1, with D tentatively TRBD1 (5 bases). Trimming stripped 5 bases from V and 4 bases from J, with 17 bases between. The CDR3 has 14 residues. Germline V gene lookup returns CDR1 SQVTM and CDR2 ANQGSEA. The CDR3 protein is CSVPLHGGGTEAFF. The DNA of the CDR3 is TGCAGCGTTCCCCTCCACGGGGGGGGCACTGAAGCTTTCTTT.

There are many counts of this clonotype. V usage is TRBV28 and J usage is TRBJ1-4; maybe TRBD1 (6 bases). In germline, CDR1 is MDHEN, CDR2 SYDVKM. The ends were cut back, 3 bases at V and 8 bases at J, with 16 bases in the middle. The CDR3 is 15 residues long. The CDR3 DNA sequence: TGTGCCAGCAGTTTTCGGACGGGGGCGAGGGAAAAACTGTTTTTT. It yields the protein CASSFRTGAREKLFF.

At least ten counts were recorded for this clonotype. The gene calls are TRBV28 and TRBJ2-7; 11 positions match TRBD1. Per the germline V gene, CDR1 is MDHEN and CDR2 is SYDVKM. V gave up 1 base and J gave up 6 bases; unmatched junction bases: 2. CDR3 size: 14 residues. CDR3 protein: CASSLSGTGGEQYF. Written as DNA, the CDR3 is TGTGCCAGCAGTTTATCCGGGACAGGGGGCGAGCAGTACTTC.

Only a few counts were recorded for this clonotype. The chain joins TRBV20-1 to TRBJ1-2; the D is unclear. Trimming stripped 3 bases from V and 4 bases from J, with 18 bases between. The CDR3 has 15 residues. Germline V gene sequence: CDR1 DFQATT, CDR2 SNEGSKA (reference sequence). CDR3: CSASNQAERLYGYTF. The CDR3, as DNA: TGCAGTGCTAGTAACCAGGCTGAAAGACTCTATGGCTACACCTTC.

This clonotype appeared many times. The chain carries TRBV7-9 and TRBJ1-2; possible D gene TRBD1, 5 bases. The V and J ends lost 1 base and 6 bases respectively, with 12 bases between them. The CDR3 totals 14 residues. The germline gives CDR1 SEHNR, CDR2 FQNEAQ (reference sequence). CDR3 loop: CASSLERGRHGYTF. The CDR3 DNA sequence: TGTGCCAGCAGCTTAGAACGGGGACGACATGGCTACACCTTC.

This clonotype occurred many times. J is TRBJ1-1 and V is TRBV7-2; D is perhaps TRBD1 (5 bases). With 3 bases removed from V and 0 bases from J, the gap between germline ends came to 8 bases. The germline CDR1 and CDR2 sequences are SGHTA and FQGNSA. The CDR3 covers 14 residues. The CDR3 DNA reads as TGTGCCAGCAGCTTTTCGGGGCTGAACACTGAAGCTTTCTTT. It yields the protein CASSFSGLNTEAFF.

This clonotype appeared many times. The chain carries TRBV28 and TRBJ1-1; no firm D call. The V gene's germline CDR1 is MDHEN and CDR2 SYDVKM. The CDR3 totals 14 residues. Trimming removed 5 bases from V and 0 bases from J, with 10 bases in between. The CDR3 protein is CASSRGGMNTEAFF. In nucleotides, the CDR3 is TGTGCCAGCAGTCGTGGCGGAATGAACACTGAAGCTTTCTTT.

This clonotype was seen ten or more times. The rearrangement links TRBV7-9 to TRBJ1-4, with 10 bases that match TRBD1. V lost 5 bases and J lost 0; bases outside the gene matches: 18. Germline V CDR1 and CDR2: SEHNR, FQNEAQ (reference sequence). The CDR3 is 21 residues long. CDR3 sequence (DNA): TGTGCCAGCAGCCCTCACCGGGACAGGGGACCCCACCTTTCAACTAATGAAAAACTGTTTTTT. Its protein product is CASSPHRDRGPHLSTNEKLFF.